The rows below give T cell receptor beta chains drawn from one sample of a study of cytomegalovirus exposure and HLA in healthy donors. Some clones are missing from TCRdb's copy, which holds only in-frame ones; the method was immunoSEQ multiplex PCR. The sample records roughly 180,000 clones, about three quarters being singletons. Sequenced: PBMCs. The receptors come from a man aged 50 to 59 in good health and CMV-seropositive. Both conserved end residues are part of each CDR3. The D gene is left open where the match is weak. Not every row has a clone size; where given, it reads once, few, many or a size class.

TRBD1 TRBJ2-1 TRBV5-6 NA CASTSPGQGTYNEQFF TGTGCCAGCACCAGCCCGGGACAGGGCACTTACAATGAGCAGTTCTTC
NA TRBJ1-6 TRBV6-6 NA CASSTPSGINNSPLHF TGTGCCAGCAGTACGCCCTCGGGGATTAATAATTCACCCCTCCACTTT
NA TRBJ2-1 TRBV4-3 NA CASSQDSDTEQFF TGCGCCAGCAGCCAGGACTCCGATACTGAGCAGTTCTTC
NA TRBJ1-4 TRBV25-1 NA CASSEVRASNEKLFF TGTGCCAGCAGTGAAGTCAGGGCCTCAAATGAAAAATTGTTTTTT
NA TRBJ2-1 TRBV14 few CASSQGMGRRFF TGTGCCAGCAGCCAAGGTATGGGCCGGCGGTTCTTC
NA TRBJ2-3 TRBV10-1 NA CASSDRATDTQYF TGCGCCAGCAGTGACAGGGCCACAGATACGCAGTATTTT
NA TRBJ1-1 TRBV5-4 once CASSLGGSSWTEAFF TGTGCCAGCAGCTTGGGAGGTAGCAGTTGGACTGAAGCTTTCTTT
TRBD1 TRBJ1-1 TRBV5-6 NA CASSHGTGGGAFF TGTGCCAGCAGCCACGGGACAGGGGGTGGAGCTTTCTTT
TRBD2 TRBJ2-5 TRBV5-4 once CASSFPAGAQETQYF TGTGCCAGCAGCTTTCCAGCGGGGGCCCAAGAGACCCAGTACTTC
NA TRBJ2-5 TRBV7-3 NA CASSSGGQQETQYF TGTGCCAGCAGCTCGGGGGGACAACAAGAGACCCAGTACTTC
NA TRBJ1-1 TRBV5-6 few CASSLATIHMNTEAFF TGTGCCAGCAGCTTGGCCACGATACACATGAACACTGAAGCTTTCTTT
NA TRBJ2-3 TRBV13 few CASSRKPLGTSTDTQYF TGTGCCAGCAGCCGGAAACCCCTCGGGACATCCACAGATACGCAGTATTTT
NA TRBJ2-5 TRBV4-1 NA CASSQGQSEETQYF TGCGCCAGCAGCCAAGGACAGTCAGAAGAGACCCAGTACTTC
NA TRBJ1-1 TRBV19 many CASSMRRNTEAFF TGTGCCAGTAGTATGAGGCGGAACACTGAAGCTTTCTTT
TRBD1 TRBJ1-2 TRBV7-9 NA CASSSLDRGRDYGYTF TGTGCCAGCAGCTCCCTGGACAGGGGGCGAGACTATGGCTACACCTTC
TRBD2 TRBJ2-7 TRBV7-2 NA CASSYRTSGGAYEQYF TGTGCCAGCAGCTACCGGACTAGCGGGGGGGCATACGAGCAGTACTTC
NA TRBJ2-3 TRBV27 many CASSLSSLTDTQYF TGTGCCAGCAGTTTATCTTCTCTTACAGATACGCAGTATTTT
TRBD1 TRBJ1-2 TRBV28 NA CASSSSSGTADYGYTF TGTGCCAGCAGTTCCTCGTCCGGGACAGCGGACTATGGCTACACCTTC
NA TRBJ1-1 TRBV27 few CASSSDPGSNEAFF TGTGCCAGCAGCTCCGACCCCGGGTCAAATGAAGCTTTCTTT
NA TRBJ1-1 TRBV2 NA CASRASGGATEAFF TGCGCCAGCAGGGCTAGCGGGGGAGCCACTGAAGCTTTCTTT
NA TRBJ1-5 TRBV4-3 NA CASSQVLRADQPQHF TGCGCCAGCAGCCAAGTCTTGCGGGCTGATCAGCCCCAGCATTTT
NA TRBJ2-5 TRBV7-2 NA CASSRDRKETQYF TGTGCCAGCAGCCGAGACAGAAAAGAGACCCAGTACTTC
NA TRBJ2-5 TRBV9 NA CASSVDQLAKETQYF TGTGCCAGCAGCGTAGATCAATTAGCTAAGGAGACCCAGTACTTC
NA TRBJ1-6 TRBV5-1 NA CASSLAGLKEWGTNSPLHF TGCGCCAGCAGCTTGGCAGGGCTCAAGGAATGGGGTACTAATTCACCCCTCCACTTT
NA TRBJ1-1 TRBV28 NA CATSSGRTEAFF TGTGCCACTTCTTCGGGTCGGACTGAAGCTTTCTTT
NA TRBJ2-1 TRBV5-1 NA CASRYGQDNEQFF TGCGCCAGCAGATACGGACAAGACAATGAGCAGTTCTTC
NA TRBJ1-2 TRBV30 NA CAWTRTPNYGYTF TGTGCCTGGACCAGAACACCAAACTATGGCTACACCTTC
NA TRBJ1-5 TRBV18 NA CASSPGDQPQHF TGTGCCAGCTCACCGGGAGATCAGCCCCAGCATTTT
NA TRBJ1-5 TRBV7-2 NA CASSLVGSGVRSNQPQHF TGTGCCAGCAGCTTAGTTGGGTCAGGGGTAAGGAGCAATCAGCCCCAGCATTTT
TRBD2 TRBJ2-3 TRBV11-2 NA CASSLGIGRGNGYDTQYF TGTGCCAGCAGCTTAGGTATAGGGCGGGGGAACGGTTACGATACGCAGTATTTT
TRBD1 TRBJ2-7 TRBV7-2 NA CASSSQGATYEQYF TGTGCCAGCAGCTCACAGGGGGCAACCTACGAGCAGTACTTC
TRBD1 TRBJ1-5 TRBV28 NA CASSPGQGWSNQPQHF TGTGCCAGCAGTCCGGGACAGGGATGGAGCAATCAGCCCCAGCATTTT
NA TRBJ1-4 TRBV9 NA CASSDHGTNEKLFF TGTGCCAGCAGCGACCACGGGACTAATGAAAAACTGTTTTTT
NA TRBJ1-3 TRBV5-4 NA CASSLLSGFPGNTIYF TGTGCCAGCAGCTTGCTGTCCGGGTTCCCTGGAAACACCATATATTTT
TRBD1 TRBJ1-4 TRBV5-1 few CASSGATGVNEKLFF TGCGCCAGCAGCGGCGCGACAGGGGTTAATGAAAAACTGTTTTTT
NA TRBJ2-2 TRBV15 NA CATSGRLNTGELFF TGTGCCACCAGCGGCCGACTAAACACCGGGGAGCTGTTTTTT
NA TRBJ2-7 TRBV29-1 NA CSVTRSSYEQYF TGCAGCGTGACTAGGAGCTCCTACGAGCAGTACTTC